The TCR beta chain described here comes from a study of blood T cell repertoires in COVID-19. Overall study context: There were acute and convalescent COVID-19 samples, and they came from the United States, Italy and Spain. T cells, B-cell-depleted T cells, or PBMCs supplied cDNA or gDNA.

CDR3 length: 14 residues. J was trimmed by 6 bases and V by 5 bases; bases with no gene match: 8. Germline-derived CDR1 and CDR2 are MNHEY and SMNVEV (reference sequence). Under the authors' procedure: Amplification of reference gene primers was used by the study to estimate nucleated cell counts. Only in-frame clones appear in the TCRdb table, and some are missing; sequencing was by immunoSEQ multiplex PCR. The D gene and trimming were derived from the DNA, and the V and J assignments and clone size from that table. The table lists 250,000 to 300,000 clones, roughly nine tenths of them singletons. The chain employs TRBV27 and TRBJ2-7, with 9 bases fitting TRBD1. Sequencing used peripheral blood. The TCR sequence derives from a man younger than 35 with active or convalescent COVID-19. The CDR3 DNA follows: TGTGCCAGCAGTGTGACACAGGGGGCTGGCGAGCAGTACTTC. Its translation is CASSVTQGAGEQYF.